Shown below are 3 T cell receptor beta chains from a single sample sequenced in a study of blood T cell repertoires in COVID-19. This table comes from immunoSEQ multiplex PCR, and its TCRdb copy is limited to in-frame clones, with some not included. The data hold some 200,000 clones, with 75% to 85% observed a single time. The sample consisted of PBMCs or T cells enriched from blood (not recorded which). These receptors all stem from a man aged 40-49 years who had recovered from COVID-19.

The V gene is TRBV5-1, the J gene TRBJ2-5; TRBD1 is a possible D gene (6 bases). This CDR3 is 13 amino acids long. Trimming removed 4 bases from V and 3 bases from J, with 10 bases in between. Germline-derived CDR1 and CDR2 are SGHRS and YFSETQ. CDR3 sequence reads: CASSLYREETQYF. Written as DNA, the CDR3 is TGCGCCAGCAGCCTGTACAGGGAAGAGACCCAGTACTTC.

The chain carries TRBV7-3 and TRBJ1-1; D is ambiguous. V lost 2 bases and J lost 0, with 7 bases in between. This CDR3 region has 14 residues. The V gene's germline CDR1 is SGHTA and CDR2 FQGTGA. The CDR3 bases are TGTGCCAGCAGCTTAGGCGGGTTGAACACTGAAGCTTTCTTT. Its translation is CASSLGGLNTEAFF.

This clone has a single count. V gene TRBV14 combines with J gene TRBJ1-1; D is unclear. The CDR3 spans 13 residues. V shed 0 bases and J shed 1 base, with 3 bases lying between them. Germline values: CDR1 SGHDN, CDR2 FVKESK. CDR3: CASSQEQNTEAFF. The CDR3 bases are TGTGCCAGCAGCCAAGAACAGAACACTGAAGCTTTCTTT.